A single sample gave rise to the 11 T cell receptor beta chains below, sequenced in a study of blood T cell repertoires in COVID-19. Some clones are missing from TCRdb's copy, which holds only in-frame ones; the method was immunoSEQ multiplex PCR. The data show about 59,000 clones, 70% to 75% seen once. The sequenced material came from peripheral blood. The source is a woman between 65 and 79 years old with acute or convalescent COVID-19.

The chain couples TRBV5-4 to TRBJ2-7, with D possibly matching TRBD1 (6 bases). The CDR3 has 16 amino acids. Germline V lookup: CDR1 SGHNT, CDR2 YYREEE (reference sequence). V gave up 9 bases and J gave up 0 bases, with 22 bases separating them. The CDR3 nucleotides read TGTGCCACCTCTATCGGGGCCGGACAGTTCTCCTACGAGCAGTACTTC. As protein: CATSIGAGQFSYEQYF. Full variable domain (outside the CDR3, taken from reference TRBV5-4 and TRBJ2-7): ETGVTQSPTHLIKTRGQQVTLRCSSQSGHNTVSWYQQALGQGPQFIFQYYREEENGRGNFPPRFSGLQFPNYSSELNVNALELDDSALYLCATSIGAGQFSYEQYFGPGTRLTVT.

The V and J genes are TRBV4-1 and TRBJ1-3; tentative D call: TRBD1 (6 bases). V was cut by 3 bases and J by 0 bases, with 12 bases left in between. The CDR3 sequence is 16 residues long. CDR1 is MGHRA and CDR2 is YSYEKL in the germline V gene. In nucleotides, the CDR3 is TGCGCCAGCAGCCAGACAGGACTGGTCTCTGGAAACACCATATATTTT. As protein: CASSQTGLVSGNTIYF.

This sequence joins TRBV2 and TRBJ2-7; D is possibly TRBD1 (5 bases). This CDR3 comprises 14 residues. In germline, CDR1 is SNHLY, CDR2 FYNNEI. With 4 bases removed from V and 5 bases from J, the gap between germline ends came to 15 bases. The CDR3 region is CASSAERGGNEQYF. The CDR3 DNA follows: TGTGCCAGCAGTGCGGAAAGGGGCGGCAACGAGCAGTACTTC.

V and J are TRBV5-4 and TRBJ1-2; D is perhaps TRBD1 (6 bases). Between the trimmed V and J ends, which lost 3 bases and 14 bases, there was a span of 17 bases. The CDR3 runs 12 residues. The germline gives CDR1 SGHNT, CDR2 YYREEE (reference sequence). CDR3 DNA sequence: TGTGCCAGCAGCTCCCAGGGATCCCAGGGGACCTTC. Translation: CASSSQGSQGTF.

The CDR3 DNA follows: TGTGCCAGCAGCCCTGGACGGGAAAGACCCCTTAACTATGGCTACACCTTC. This gives the protein CASSPGRERPLNYGYTF. The gene calls are TRBV27 and TRBJ1-2; no definite D call. The V gene's germline CDR1 is MNHEY and CDR2 SMNVEV (reference sequence). V was clipped by 6 bases and J by 1 base, with 21 bases between them. The length of the CDR3 is 17 residues.

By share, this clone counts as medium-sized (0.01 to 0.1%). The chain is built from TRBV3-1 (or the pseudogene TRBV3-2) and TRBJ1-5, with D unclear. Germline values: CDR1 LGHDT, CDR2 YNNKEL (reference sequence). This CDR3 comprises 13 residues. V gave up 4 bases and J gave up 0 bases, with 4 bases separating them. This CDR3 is CASSLYSNQPQHF. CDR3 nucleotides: TGTGCCAGCAGCCTGTATAGCAATCAGCCCCAGCATTTT.

CDR3 loop: CASRWGDTEAFF. DNA for the CDR3: TGTGCCAGCCGGTGGGGGGACACTGAAGCTTTCTTT. The chain has TRBV6-5 and TRBJ1-1; D might be TRBD1 (5 bases). Trimming left V 8 bases short and J 3 bases short, with 10 bases between. The germline V gene has CDR1 MNHEY and CDR2 SVGAGI. The CDR3 length is 12 residues.

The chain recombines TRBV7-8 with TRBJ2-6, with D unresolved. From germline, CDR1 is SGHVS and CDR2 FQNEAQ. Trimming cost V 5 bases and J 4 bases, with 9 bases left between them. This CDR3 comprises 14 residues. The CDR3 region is CASSRHLGANVLTF. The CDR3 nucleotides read TGTGCCAGCAGCCGACACTTGGGGGCCAACGTCCTGACTTTC.

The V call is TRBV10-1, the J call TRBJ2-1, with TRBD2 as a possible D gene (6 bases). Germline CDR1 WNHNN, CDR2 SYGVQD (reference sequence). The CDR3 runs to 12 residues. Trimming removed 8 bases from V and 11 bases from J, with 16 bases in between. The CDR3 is CASGNQRGKQFF. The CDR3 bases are TGCGCCAGCGGGAACCAACGGGGGAAGCAGTTCTTC.

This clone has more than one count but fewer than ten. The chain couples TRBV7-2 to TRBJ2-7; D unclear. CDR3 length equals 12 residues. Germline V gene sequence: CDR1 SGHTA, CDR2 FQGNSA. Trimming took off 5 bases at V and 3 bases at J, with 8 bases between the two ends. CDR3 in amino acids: CASSRPGYEQYF. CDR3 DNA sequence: TGTGCCAGCAGCCGACCGGGCTACGAGCAGTACTTC.

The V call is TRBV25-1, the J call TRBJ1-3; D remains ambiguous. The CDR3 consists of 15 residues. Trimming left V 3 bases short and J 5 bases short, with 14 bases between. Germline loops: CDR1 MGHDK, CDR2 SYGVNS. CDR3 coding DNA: TGTGCCAGCAGTGAGGGAGGCCCCACAAGAAACACCATATATTTT. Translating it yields CASSEGGPTRNTIYF. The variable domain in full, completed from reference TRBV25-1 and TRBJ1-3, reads EADIYQTPRYLVIGTGKKITLECSQTMGHDKMYWYQQDPGMELHLIHYSYGVNSTEKGDLSSESTVSRIRTEHFPLTLESARPSHTSQYLCASSEGGPTRNTIYFGEGSWLTVV.